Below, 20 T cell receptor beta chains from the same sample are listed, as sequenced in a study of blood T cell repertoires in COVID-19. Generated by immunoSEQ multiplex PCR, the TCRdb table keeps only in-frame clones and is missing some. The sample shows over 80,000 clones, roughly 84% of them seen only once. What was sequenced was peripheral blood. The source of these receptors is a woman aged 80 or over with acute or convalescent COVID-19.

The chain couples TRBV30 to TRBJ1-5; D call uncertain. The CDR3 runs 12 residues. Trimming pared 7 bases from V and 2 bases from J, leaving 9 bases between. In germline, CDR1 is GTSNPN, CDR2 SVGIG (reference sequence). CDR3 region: CAFRLRNQPQHF. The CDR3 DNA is TGTGCCTTCAGACTCCGCAATCAGCCCCAGCATTTT.

CDR3 protein: CASSERGQETQYF. CDR3 nucleotides: TGTGCCAGCAGCGAAAGGGGCCAAGAGACCCAGTACTTC. V is TRBV7-3 and J is TRBJ2-5, with D perhaps matching TRBD1 (5 bases). The V end was cut by 5 bases, the J end by 1 base, with 8 bases between. Germline lookup yields CDR1 SGHTA and CDR2 FQGTGA. The CDR3 loop spans 13 amino acids.

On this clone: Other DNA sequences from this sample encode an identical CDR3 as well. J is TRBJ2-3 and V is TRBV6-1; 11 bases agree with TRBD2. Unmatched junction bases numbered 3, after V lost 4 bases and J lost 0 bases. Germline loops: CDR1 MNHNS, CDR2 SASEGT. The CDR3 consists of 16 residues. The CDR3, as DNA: TGTGCCAGCAGTGCAACTAGCGGGGGCAGCACAGATACGCAGTATTTT. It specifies CASSATSGGSTDTQYF.

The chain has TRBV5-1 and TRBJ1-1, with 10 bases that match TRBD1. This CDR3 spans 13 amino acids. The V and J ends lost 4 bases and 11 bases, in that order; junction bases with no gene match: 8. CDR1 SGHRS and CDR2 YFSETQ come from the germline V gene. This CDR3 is CASSPPGTGVAFF. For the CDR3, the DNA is TGCGCCAGCAGCCCGCCCGGGACAGGGGTGGCTTTCTTT.

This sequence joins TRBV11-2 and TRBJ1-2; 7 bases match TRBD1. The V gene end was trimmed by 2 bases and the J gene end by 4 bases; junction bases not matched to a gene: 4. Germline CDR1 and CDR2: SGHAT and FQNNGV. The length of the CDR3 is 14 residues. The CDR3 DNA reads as TGTGCCAGCAGCTTAATTACAGGGGCCTATGGCTACACCTTC. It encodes CASSLITGAYGYTF. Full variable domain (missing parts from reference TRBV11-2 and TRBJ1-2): EAGVAQSPRYKIIEKRQSVAFWCNPISGHATLYWYQQILGQGPKLLIQFQNNGVVDDSQLPKDRFSAERLKGVDSTLKIQPAKLEDSAVYLCASSLITGAYGYTFGSGTRLTVV.

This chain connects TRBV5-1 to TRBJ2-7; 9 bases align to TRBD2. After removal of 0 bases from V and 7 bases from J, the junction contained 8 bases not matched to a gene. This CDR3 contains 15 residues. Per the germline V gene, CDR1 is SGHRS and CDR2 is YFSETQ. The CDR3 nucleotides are TGCGCCAGCAGCTTGGTGGCTAGCGGGACGGCAGAGCAGTACTTC. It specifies CASSLVASGTAEQYF.

The CDR3 region has the DNA TGTGCCACCAGCGGGGGAGGGGGTAGCAATCAGCCCCAGCATTTT. Amino acids: CATSGGGGSNQPQHF. The V gene is TRBV15, the J gene TRBJ1-5; TRBD1 is a possible D gene (6 bases). Germline loops: CDR1 LNHNV, CDR2 YYDKDF (reference sequence). CDR3 size: 15 residues. Trimming took 5 bases from V and 0 from J, leaving 11 bases between them.

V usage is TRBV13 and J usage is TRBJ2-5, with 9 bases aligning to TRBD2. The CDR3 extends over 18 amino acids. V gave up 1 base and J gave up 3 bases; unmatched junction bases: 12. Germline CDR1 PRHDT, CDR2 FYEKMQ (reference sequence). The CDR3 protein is CASSLEAGGRAGEETQYF. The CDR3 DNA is TGTGCCAGCAGCTTAGAAGCCGGCGGGAGGGCCGGGGAAGAGACCCAGTACTTC.

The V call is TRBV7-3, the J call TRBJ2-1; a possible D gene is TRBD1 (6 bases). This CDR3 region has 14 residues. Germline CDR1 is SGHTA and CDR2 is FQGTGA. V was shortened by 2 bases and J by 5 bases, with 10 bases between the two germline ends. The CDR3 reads CASSLARQDNEQFF. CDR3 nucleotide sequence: TGTGCCAGCAGCTTAGCACGACAGGACAATGAGCAGTTCTTC.

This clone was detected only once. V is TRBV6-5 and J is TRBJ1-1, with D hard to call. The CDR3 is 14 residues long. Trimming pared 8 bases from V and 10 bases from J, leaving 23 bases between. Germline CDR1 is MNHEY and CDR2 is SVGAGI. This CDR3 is CASAISSGVLGAFF. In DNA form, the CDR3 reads TGTGCCAGCGCCATTTCGAGCGGGGTCCTAGGAGCTTTCTTT.

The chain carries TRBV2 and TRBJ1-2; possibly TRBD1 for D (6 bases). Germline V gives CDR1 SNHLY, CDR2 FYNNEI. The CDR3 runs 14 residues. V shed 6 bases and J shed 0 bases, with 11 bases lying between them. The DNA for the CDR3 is TGTGCCAGCAGCGAGCAGGGGACTAACTATGGCTACACCTTC. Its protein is CASSEQGTNYGYTF.

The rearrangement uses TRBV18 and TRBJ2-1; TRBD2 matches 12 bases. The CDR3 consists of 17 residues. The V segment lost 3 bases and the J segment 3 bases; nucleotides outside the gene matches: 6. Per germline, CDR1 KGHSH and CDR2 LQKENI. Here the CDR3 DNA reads TGTGCCAGCTCACCTAAACCGGGACTAGCGGGCTACAATGAGCAGTTCTTC. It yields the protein CASSPKPGLAGYNEQFF.

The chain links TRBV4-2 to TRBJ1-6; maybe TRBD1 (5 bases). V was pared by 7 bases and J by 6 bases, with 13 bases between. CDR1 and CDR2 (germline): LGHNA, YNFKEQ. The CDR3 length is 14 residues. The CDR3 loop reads CASTLGGGNSPLHF. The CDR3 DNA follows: TGTGCCAGCACCCTTGGGGGGGGTAATTCACCCCTCCACTTT.

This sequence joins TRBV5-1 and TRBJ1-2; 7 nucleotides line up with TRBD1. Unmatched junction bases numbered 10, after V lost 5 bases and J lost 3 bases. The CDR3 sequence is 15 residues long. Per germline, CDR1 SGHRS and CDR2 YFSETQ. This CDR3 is CASREGGGADYGYTF. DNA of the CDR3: TGCGCCAGCAGGGAAGGAGGGGGCGCGGACTATGGCTACACCTTC.

Here the CDR3 DNA reads TGTGCCAGCAGCCCCCCCAACCCGGGTCTGTCCAGGGGGGTTCCCTACGAGCAGTACTTC. This translates into CASSPPNPGLSRGVPYEQYF. The rearrangement joins TRBV7-3 to TRBJ2-7; tentative D call: TRBD1 (7 bases). CDR3 length: 20 amino acids. The ends were cut back, 5 bases at V and 2 bases at J, with 31 bases in the middle. Germline assignment: CDR1 SGHTA and CDR2 FQGTGA.

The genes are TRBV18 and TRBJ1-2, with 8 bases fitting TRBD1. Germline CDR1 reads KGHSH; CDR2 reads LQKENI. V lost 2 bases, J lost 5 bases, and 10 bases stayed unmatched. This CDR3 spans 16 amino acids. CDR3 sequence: CASSPVGTGEAYGYTF. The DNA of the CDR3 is TGTGCCAGCTCACCAGTGGGGACAGGAGAGGCTTATGGCTACACCTTC.

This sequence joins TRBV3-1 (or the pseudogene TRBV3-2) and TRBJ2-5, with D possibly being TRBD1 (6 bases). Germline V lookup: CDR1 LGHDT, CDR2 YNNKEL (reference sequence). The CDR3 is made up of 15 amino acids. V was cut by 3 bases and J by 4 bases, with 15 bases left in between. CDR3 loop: CASSQPLGGLETQYF. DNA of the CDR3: TGTGCCAGCAGCCAGCCGCTAGGGGGTTTAGAGACCCAGTACTTC.

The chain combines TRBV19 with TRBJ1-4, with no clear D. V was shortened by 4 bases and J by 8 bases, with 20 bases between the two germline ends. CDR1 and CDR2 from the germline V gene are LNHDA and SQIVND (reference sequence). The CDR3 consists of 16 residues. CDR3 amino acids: CASSNRRTQAGEKLFF. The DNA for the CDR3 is TGTGCCAGTAGTAACCGACGGACCCAGGCGGGAGAAAAACTGTTTTTT. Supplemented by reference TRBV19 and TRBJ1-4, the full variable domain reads DGGITQSPKYLFRKEGQNVTLSCEQNLNHDAMYWYRQDPGQGLRLIYYSQIVNDFQKGDIAEGYSVSREKKESFPLTVTSAQKNPTAFYLCASSNRRTQAGEKLFFGSGTQLSVL.

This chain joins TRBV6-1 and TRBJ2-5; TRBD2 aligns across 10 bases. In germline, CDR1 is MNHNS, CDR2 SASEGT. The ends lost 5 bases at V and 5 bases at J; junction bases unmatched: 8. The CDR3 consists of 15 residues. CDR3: CASSPSLAGVETQYF. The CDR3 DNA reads TGTGCCAGCAGTCCATCCCTAGCGGGGGTGGAGACCCAGTACTTC.

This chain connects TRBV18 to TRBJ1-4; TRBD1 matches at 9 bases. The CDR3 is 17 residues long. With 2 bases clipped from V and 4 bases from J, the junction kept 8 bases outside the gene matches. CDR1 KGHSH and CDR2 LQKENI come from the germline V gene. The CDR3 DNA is TGTGCCAGCTCACCATTGGGACAGGGAGCCCTTAATGAAAAACTGTTTTTT. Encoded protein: CASSPLGQGALNEKLFF. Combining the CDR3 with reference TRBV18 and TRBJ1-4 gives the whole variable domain NAGVMQNPRHLVRRRGQEARLRCSPMKGHSHVYWYRQLPEEGLKFMVYLQKENIIDESGMPKERFSAEFPKEGPSILRIQQVVRGDSAAYFCASSPLGQGALNEKLFFGSGTQLSVL.